These T cell receptor beta chains were read from a single sample in a study of T cell repertoires in cytomegalovirus infection. TCRdb re-derived calls from the reads in MiXCR, one entry per CDR3 protein. The sample includes around 900,000 distinct CDR3 sequences, roughly 30% of them seen just once. Their antigens are not known. The sequencing used cultured CD8+ T cells from PBMCs, collected from culture after CMV antigen stimulation. The source is a human donor in good health (CMV status not recorded). Some clones in this sample may be carry-over from other donors' samples. The conserved cysteine and the conserved F or W are not part of the CDR3 here.

cdr3_aa v_call cdr3_length
ASSYSTSGVFGELF TRBV6-5 14
ASSYLEGRKTEAF TRBV7-6 13
ASSAGYQREQF TRBV6-1 11
ASSLSDAHSYEQY TRBV27 13
ASRTLGFEAF TRBV12-3/TRBV12-4 10
ASSEDSSNTGELF TRBV28 13
ASSLGQPGGGLSNEQF TRBV13 16
ASSYRDRGIGSYNSPLH TRBV19 17
ASSLVGRGREQY TRBV11-2 12
ASSEFRLSVPDQPQH TRBV6-1 15
ASSLGGRGGRRPSTDTQY TRBV7-9 18
ASSLGLGEQY TRBV11-1 10
ASSLTVYGRGGTGELF TRBV28 16
ASSFGFQGNTGELF TRBV7-3 14
ARGPNGFSNYGYT TRBV2 13
SVEDGTHSLGLF TRBV29-1 12
ASSSLTGITGELF TRBV7-6 13
ASSQYGQGGGYT TRBV11-1 12
ASSLTSDSYNEQF TRBV7-2 13
ASSHRTGNEQF TRBV4-1 11
ASSLPGEGANEKLF TRBV28 14
ASSPDPGSQPQH TRBV18 12
ASSFFNWETQY TRBV7-9 11
ASRSLAGGPDTQY TRBV7-9 13
ASRGATPEAF TRBV7-3 10
ASSFGTSVKF TRBV7-2 10
ASSSRGGHSDTQY TRBV7-2 13
ASSYGGTSGTAYNEQF TRBV6-5 16
ASSPKFRENTEAF TRBV6-2/TRBV6-3 13
ASSPGGGPDEQY TRBV7-8 12
ASSEAPGQGAAEAF TRBV2 14
ASSQATARLSPQH TRBV14 13
ASSDMDYPQETQY TRBV9 13
ASSEGNGFPTDTQY TRBV9 14
SARDRQRWQDRGLVSYNEQF TRBV20-1 20
ASIPRLSNTEAF TRBV27 12
ATGGANVLT TRBV15 9
ASAAGTDTQY TRBV6-6 10
SAEGAFADTQY TRBV20-1 11
SALVPGPRMGANEKLF TRBV20-1 16
ASAPGHGTDTQY TRBV12-5 12
ASSPVKGGKWGGSSYNEQF TRBV7-6 19
ASRDTGTGVYNEQF TRBV5-5 14
ASSETGFTGELF TRBV6-4 12
ASLNPGRGYT TRBV6-1 10
ASSIVLGGRAAEQF TRBV19 14
ASSLRWGDNSPLH TRBV7-6 13
ASSKLAGSYNEQF TRBV6-6 13
ASSHGSGSYEQY TRBV7-6 12